A selection of T cell receptor beta chains follows, all from one sample in a study of cytomegalovirus exposure and HLA in healthy donors. The data were produced by immunoSEQ multiplex PCR, yet TCRdb's version contains in-frame clones alone and is incomplete. The sample holds about 70,000 clones. Specimen: PBMCs. These TCRs come from a female donor in good health and CMV-seropositive. Both conserved end residues are part of each CDR3. D genes are given only for firm matches.

D	V	J	DNA	CDR3
TRBD1	TRBV9	TRBJ2-7	TGTGCCAGCAGCGCCCGACAGGGGAGCTCCTACGAGCAGTACTTC	CASSARQGSSYEQYF
NA	TRBV9	TRBJ1-4	TGTGCCAGCAGCGCACAGGGTACGAGTGAAAAACTGTTTTTT	CASSAQGTSEKLFF
NA	TRBV4-1	TRBJ1-2	TGCGCCAGCAGCCAAGATAGTTGGGCTCTCTCAAGGGGGTTGAACTATGGCTACACCTTC	CASSQDSWALSRGLNYGYTF
NA	TRBV28	TRBJ1-5	TGTGCCAGCAGTTTAACGGTCCCTCCCGTAACCCAGCATTTT	CASSLTVPPVTQHF
TRBD1	TRBV5-1	TRBJ2-7	TGCGCCAGCGACAGGGGGGATCGCTACGAGCAGTACTTC	CASDRGDRYEQYF
NA	TRBV5-1	TRBJ1-2	TGCGCCAGCAGCTTGGACGGGCAGGGAACCTATGGCTACACCTTC	CASSLDGQGTYGYTF
TRBD1	TRBV7-2	TRBJ2-7	TGTGCCAGCCATGGACAGGGGTCGTTCTACGAGCAGTACTTC	CASHGQGSFYEQYF
TRBD1	TRBV5-1	TRBJ2-3	TGCGCCAGCAGCGGGGGACAGGACACAGATACGCAGTATTTT	CASSGGQDTDTQYF
NA	TRBV30	TRBJ2-7	TGTGCCTGGAGTGTTTCCGCCCCCGGCGAGCAGTACTTC	CAWSVSAPGEQYF
NA	TRBV4-2	TRBJ2-2	TGTGCCAGCAGCCAAGGTGCGCAGGGGAAGACCGGGGAGCTGTTTTTT	CASSQGAQGKTGELFF
NA	TRBV19	TRBJ1-1	TGTGCCAGTAGGAATGACAGGCGATCCGTATCTGAAGCTTTCTTT	CASRNDRRSVSEAFF
TRBD1	TRBV5-6	TRBJ1-1	TGTGCCAGCAGCTTGAGGGGGCAGGCTGAAGCTTTCTTT	CASSLRGQAEAFF
NA	TRBV7-9	TRBJ1-2	TGTGCCAGCAGCTTAGAGGGGGAGAACCCCTATGGCTACACCTTC	CASSLEGENPYGYTF
NA	TRBV5-1	TRBJ2-5	TGCGCCAGCAGCTTGGTGCGGGAAGAGACCCAGTACTTC	CASSLVREETQYF
TRBD1	TRBV6-6	TRBJ1-3	TGTGCCAGCAGTTACCCGACAGGGACTGGAAACACCATATATTTT	CASSYPTGTGNTIYF
NA	TRBV2	TRBJ2-6	TGTGCCAGTCAGGGGTTGGCTGGGGCCAACGTCCTGACTTTC	CASQGLAGANVLTF
TRBD1	TRBV7-9	TRBJ1-4	TGTGCCAGCAGCGAACAGGGGATGGCTAATGAAAAACTGTTTTTT	CASSEQGMANEKLFF
NA	TRBV6-1	TRBJ1-2	TGTGCCAGCAGTGAAATCGGGGGGGGGACCTATGGCTACACCTTC	CASSEIGGGTYGYTF
TRBD2	TRBV5-1	TRBJ2-3	TGCGCCAGCAGCTTGGGACTAGCGGGAGCAGATACGCAGTATTTT	CASSLGLAGADTQYF
TRBD1	TRBV6-6	TRBJ2-2	TGTGCCAGCAGGAAAGACAGGGGGTACACCGGGGAGCTGTTTTTT	CASRKDRGYTGELFF
NA	TRBV29-1	TRBJ2-7	TGCAGCGTTGGAGGGGGGGGACCCTACGAGCAGTACTTC	CSVGGGGPYEQYF
NA	TRBV20-1	TRBJ2-7	TGCAGTGCTCGGGACTTACGGGACTTC	CSARDLRDF
NA	TRBV6-5	TRBJ2-7	TGTGCCAGCACCTCAGACAGGGAGGCATACGAGCAGTACTTC	CASTSDREAYEQYF
NA	TRBV7-9	TRBJ1-2	TGTGCCAGCAGCGCGGGGCCTGAAAACCACTATGGCTACACCTTC	CASSAGPENHYGYTF